A single sample gave rise to the 2 T cell receptor beta chains below, sequenced in a study of vaccination and CD4 T cells after COVID-19. No antigens are known for them. Oncomine TCR Beta short-read sequencing was applied to DNA from cultured CD4+ T cells. TCRdb re-called the PCR reads with MiXCR, one entry per CDR3 protein. Here the sample spans approximately 22,000 distinct CDR3 sequences, 35% to 45% being singletons. The time point: late sampling 161 to 241 days after vaccination in a few convalescent patients. The treatment was: roughly nine-day PBMC culture with coronavirus spike peptide pools or control peptides (ViraFEST assay). The source was CD4+ T cells from blood, cultured in vitro, collected about 7 months after SARS-CoV-2 vaccination. The receptors here all came from a human donor who had recovered from COVID-19.

This clonotype has just a few counts. The chain uses TRBV27 and TRBJ2-4; D remains unclear. The CDR3 contains 13 residues. Trimming pared 5 bases from V and 0 bases from J, leaving 5 bases between. Germline lookup yields CDR1 MNHEY and CDR2 SMNVEV (reference sequence). For the CDR3, the DNA is TGTGCCAGCAGTCCCCTAGCCAAAAACATTCAGTACTTC. It specifies CASSPLAKNIQYF.

This sequence joins TRBV5-4 and TRBJ2-1, with D tentatively TRBD1 or TRBD2 (5 bases each). This CDR3 contains 12 residues. The V gene's germline CDR1 is SGHNT and CDR2 YYREEE (reference sequence). The V gene lost 4 bases and the J gene lost 9 bases, with 11 bases spanning the gap. The CDR3 region has the DNA TGTGCCAGCAGCCAGGGACGGGGTGAGCAGTTCTTC. This gives the protein CASSQGRGEQFF.